A selection of T cell receptor beta chains follows, all from one sample in a study of cytomegalovirus exposure and HLA in healthy donors. Sequencing used immunoSEQ multiplex PCR; TCRdb keeps in-frame clones, though not all of them. Recorded for this sample: 80,000 to 100,000 clones. Sequenced input: PBMCs. The receptors stem from a woman younger than 45 in good health and CMV-seronegative. The CDR3 runs from the conserved cysteine through the conserved F or W. Fields, in order: J gene, V gene, D gene, CDR3 DNA, CDR3 protein. The D gene is left open where the match is weak.

TRBJ2-1,TRBV5-6,-,TGTGCCAGCAGCATCGGGACTTACAATGAGCAGTTCTTC,CASSIGTYNEQFF
TRBJ1-2,TRBV6-1,-,TGTGCCAGCAGGTCTTTGGCAGGGTCAGAATTCTACACCTTC,CASRSLAGSEFYTF
TRBJ1-1,TRBV23-1,-,TGCGCCAGCAGTCAATGGCGTCCCGAGGGGAACACTGAAGCTTTCTTT,CASSQWRPEGNTEAFF
TRBJ2-1,TRBV7-9,TRBD2,TGTGCCAGCAGCTTCCTAGCGGGAGGGCTCGGTGAGCAGTTCTTC,CASSFLAGGLGEQFF
TRBJ2-1,TRBV2,TRBD1,TGTGCCAGCAGTCTGTCCTCCAGGGGGCTTGGGGACAATGAGCAGTTCTTC,CASSLSSRGLGDNEQFF
TRBJ1-2,TRBV28,-,TGTGCCAGCAGTTTGAGAGTAGTTCGGGGCTACACCTTC,CASSLRVVRGYTF
TRBJ2-1,TRBV9,-,TGTGCCAGCAGCGTAGGCGGAGGGTTCGATGAGCAGTTCTTC,CASSVGGGFDEQFF
TRBJ1-2,TRBV28,-,TGTGCCACCACCACGTCCAGACTTGCTAACTATGGCTACACCTTC,CATTTSRLANYGYTF
TRBJ2-2,TRBV9,-,TGTGCCAGCAGCCCACAATCCGGGGGATTCACCGGGGAGCTGTTTTTT,CASSPQSGGFTGELFF
TRBJ2-1,TRBV5-6,-,TGTGCCAGCAGCCATATTACAGGGGGGGGATACAATGAGCAGTTCTTC,CASSHITGGGYNEQFF
TRBJ2-2,TRBV11-2,TRBD1,TGTGCCAGCAGCCCCGGACAGGGTTTTGGCGGGGAGCTGTTTTTT,CASSPGQGFGGELFF
TRBJ1-5,TRBV18,-,TGTGCCAGCTCACTCCAGGCGGGCTTAAATCAGCCCCAGCATTTT,CASSLQAGLNQPQHF
TRBJ2-3,TRBV11-1,-,TGTGCCAGCAGCGATGCTCTTGGGGGGGGCAGCAAAGATACGCAGTATTTT,CASSDALGGGSKDTQYF
TRBJ1-5,TRBV28,-,TGTGCCAGCAGGGCTCCTCAGAGCAATCAGCCCCAGCATTTT,CASRAPQSNQPQHF
TRBJ1-4,TRBV5-1,-,TGCGCCAGCAGCTCGAATCCCGGGGGTAATGGTGAAAAACTGTTTTTT,CASSSNPGGNGEKLFF
TRBJ1-5,TRBV27,TRBD1,TGTGCCAGCAGTTTCGGGACAGGGATCAATCAGCCCCAGCATTTT,CASSFGTGINQPQHF
TRBJ1-1,TRBV6-6,-,TGTGCCAGCAGCCCGATACACAACGAAGCTTTCTTT,CASSPIHNEAFF
TRBJ2-7,TRBV28,-,TGTGCCAGCAGTGCAATGACTAGCTCCTACGAGCAGTACTTC,CASSAMTSSYEQYF
TRBJ1-1,TRBV5-1,-,TGCGCCAGCAGCCCTATCGGAGCCATGAACACTGAAGCTTTCTTT,CASSPIGAMNTEAFF
TRBJ1-4,TRBV5-6,-,TGTGCCAGCAGCTTGCGACAGGTCGATGAAAAACTGTTTTTT,CASSLRQVDEKLFF
TRBJ1-5,TRBV16,-,TGTGCCAGCAGCCTCCCAGGAAATCAGCCCCAGCATTTT,CASSLPGNQPQHF
TRBJ1-6,TRBV7-9,TRBD1,TGCGCCAGCAGCCGCGACAGGGTTGATTCACCCCTCCACTTT,CASSRDRVDSPLHF
TRBJ1-3,TRBV9,-,TGTGCCAGCAGCGTAGTGGGACACGAGAACACCATATATTTT,CASSVVGHENTIYF
TRBJ1-2,TRBV6-5,-,TGTGCCAGCAGTTACTCGGAGGTCGGGAGCTACACCTTC,CASSYSEVGSYTF
TRBJ2-7,TRBV2,-,TGTGCCAGCAACGGGGACTACGAGCAGTACTTC,CASNGDYEQYF
TRBJ2-7,TRBV6-6,-,TGTGCCAGCAGGGCAGAGGATTACGAGCAGTACTTC,CASRAEDYEQYF
TRBJ2-3,TRBV11-3,TRBD2,TGTGCCAGCAGCCCTCGGACTAGCGGGGCAGATACGCAGTATTTT,CASSPRTSGADTQYF
TRBJ2-7,TRBV4-2,TRBD1,TGTGCCAGCAGCCAAGATAGCCAGGGGGCCTACGAGCAGTACTTC,CASSQDSQGAYEQYF
TRBJ1-6,TRBV7-2,-,TGTGCCAGCAGCTCCTCGGGGGTTAATTCACCCCTCCACTTT,CASSSSGVNSPLHF
TRBJ2-5,TRBV18,TRBD1,TGTGCCAGCTCACCACGGACAGGGGCGGGAGAGACCCAGTACTTC,CASSPRTGAGETQYF
TRBJ2-2,TRBV6-1,-,TGTGCCAGCAGTGAAATCGGGGACACCGGGGAGCTGTTTTTT,CASSEIGDTGELFF
TRBJ2-1,TRBV9,-,TGTGCCAGCAGCGTCCAGGGAAGCTCCTACAATGAGCAGTTCTTC,CASSVQGSSYNEQFF
TRBJ2-7,TRBV13,TRBD1,TGTGCCAGCAGCTTAAGGGGACAGGGCTCTCTCGAGCAGTACTTC,CASSLRGQGSLEQYF
TRBJ2-1,TRBV9,-,TGTGCCAGCAGCGTTGGACTGATGGGGGGTCAGCAGTTCTTC,CASSVGLMGGQQFF
TRBJ1-2,TRBV7-3,-,TGTGCCAGCAGCTCTTTTTCTTTGAGCTATGGCTACACCTTC,CASSSFSLSYGYTF
TRBJ1-3,TRBV5-4,-,TGTGCCAGCAGCTCTATGAACTCTGGAAACACCATATATTTT,CASSSMNSGNTIYF
TRBJ2-1,TRBV29-1,-,TGCAGCGTTGAAGTGGGTAGCGGTAGCTCCTACAATGAGCAGTTCTTC,CSVEVGSGSSYNEQFF
TRBJ2-7,TRBV2,TRBD2,TGTGCCAGCAGTGAAATGGTTCCGGGACTAGCAGGGTGGGAGCAGTACTTC,CASSEMVPGLAGWEQYF
TRBJ2-1,TRBV29-1,TRBD2,TGCAGCGTTGGTCGGGAGGGGAGCAATGAGCAGTTCTTC,CSVGREGSNEQFF
TRBJ2-2,TRBV7-3,-,TGTGCCAGCAGCTTAAACAGGGTCACCGGGGAGCTGTTTTTT,CASSLNRVTGELFF
TRBJ1-4,TRBV4-1,TRBD1,TGCGCCAGCAGCAGGACAGGGGGGGGGACTAATGAAAAACTGTTTTTT,CASSRTGGGTNEKLFF
TRBJ2-2,TRBV7-2,-,TGTGCCAGCAGTTGGATGACAGGGAACACCGGGGAGCTGTTTTTT,CASSWMTGNTGELFF